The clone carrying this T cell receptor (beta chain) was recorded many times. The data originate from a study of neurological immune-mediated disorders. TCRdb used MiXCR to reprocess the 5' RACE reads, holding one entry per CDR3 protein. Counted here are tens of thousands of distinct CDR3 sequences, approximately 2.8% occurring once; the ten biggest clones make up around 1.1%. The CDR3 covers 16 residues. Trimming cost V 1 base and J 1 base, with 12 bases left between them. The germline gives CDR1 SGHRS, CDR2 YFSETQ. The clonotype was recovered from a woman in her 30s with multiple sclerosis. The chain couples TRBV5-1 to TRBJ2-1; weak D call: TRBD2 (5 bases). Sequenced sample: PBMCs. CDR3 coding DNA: TGCGCCAGCAGCTTGAGCGGTCCCTCGTCCTACAATGAGCAGTTCTTC. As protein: CASSLSGPSSYNEQFF.